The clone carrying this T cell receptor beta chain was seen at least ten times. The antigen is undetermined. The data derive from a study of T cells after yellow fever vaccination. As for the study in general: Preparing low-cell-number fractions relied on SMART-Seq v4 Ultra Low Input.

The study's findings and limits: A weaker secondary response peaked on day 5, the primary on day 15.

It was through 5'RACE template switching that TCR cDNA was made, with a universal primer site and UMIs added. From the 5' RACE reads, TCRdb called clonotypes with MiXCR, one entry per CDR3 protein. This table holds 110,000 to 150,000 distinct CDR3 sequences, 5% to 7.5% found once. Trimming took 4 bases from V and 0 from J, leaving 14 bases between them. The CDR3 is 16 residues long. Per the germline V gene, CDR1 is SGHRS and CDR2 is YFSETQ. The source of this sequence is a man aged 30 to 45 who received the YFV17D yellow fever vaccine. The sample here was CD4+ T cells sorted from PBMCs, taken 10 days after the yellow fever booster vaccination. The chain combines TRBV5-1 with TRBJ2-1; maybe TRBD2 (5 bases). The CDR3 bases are TGCGCCAGCAGCCCTAATAGCGCTAGCTCCTACAATGAGCAGTTCTTC. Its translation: CASSPNSASSYNEQFF.